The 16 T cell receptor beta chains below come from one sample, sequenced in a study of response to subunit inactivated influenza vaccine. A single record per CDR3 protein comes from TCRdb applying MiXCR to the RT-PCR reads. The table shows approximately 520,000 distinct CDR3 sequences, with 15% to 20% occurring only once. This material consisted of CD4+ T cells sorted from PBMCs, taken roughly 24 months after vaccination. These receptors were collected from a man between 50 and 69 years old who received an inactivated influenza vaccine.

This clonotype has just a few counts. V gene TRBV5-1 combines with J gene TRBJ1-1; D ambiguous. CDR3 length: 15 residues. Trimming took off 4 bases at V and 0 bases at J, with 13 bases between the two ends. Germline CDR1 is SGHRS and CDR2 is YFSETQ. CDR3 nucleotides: TGCGCCAGCAGCCCGAGTAATATAATGAACACTGAAGCTTTCTTT. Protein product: CASSPSNIMNTEAFF. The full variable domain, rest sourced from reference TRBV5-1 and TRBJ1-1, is KAGVTQTPRYLIKTRGQQVTLSCSPISGHRSVSWYQQTPGQGLQFLFEYFSETQRNKGNFPGRFSGRQFSNSRSEMNVSTLELGDSALYLCASSPSNIMNTEAFFGQGTRLTVV.

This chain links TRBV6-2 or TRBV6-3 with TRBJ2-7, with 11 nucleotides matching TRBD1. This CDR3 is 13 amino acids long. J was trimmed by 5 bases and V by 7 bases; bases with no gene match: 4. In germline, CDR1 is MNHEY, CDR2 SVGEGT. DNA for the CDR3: TGTGCCAGCATTGGACAGGGGGCCAACGAGCAGTACTTC. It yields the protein CASIGQGANEQYF.

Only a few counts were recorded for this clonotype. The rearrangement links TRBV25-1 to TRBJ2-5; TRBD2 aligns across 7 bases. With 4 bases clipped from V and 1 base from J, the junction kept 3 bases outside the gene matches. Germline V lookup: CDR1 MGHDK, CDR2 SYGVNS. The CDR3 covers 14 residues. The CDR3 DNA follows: TGTGCCAGCAGTGTTCTAGCGGCCCAAGAGACCCAGTACTTC. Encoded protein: CASSVLAAQETQYF.

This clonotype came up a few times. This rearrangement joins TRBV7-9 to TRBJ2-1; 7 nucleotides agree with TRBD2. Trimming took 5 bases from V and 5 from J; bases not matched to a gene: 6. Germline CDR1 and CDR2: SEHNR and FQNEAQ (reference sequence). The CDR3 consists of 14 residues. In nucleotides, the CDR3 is TGTGCCAGCAGCCGCATGGCGGGAGACAATGAGCAGTTCTTC. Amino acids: CASSRMAGDNEQFF.

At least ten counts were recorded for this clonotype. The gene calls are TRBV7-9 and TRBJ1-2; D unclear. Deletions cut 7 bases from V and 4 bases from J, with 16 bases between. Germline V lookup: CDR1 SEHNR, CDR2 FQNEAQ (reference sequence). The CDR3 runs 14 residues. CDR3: CASNDVAALYGYTF. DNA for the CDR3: TGTGCCAGCAATGATGTAGCAGCCCTCTATGGCTACACCTTC.

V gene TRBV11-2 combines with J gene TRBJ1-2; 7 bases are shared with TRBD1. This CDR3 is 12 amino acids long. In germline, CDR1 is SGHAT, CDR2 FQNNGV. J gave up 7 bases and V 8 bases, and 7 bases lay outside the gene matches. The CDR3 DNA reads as TGTGCCAGCGGTTACAGGGGACGTGGCTACACCTTC. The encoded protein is CASGYRGRGYTF. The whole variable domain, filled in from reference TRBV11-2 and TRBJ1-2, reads EAGVAQSPRYKIIEKRQSVAFWCNPISGHATLYWYQQILGQGPKLLIQFQNNGVVDDSQLPKDRFSAERLKGVDSTLKIQPAKLEDSAVYLCASGYRGRGYTFGSGTRLTVV.

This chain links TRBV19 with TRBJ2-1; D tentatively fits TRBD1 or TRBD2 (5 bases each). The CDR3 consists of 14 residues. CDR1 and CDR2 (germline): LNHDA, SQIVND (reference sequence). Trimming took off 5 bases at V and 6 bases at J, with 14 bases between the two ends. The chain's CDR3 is CASSFGTWTNEQFF. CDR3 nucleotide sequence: TGTGCCAGTAGTTTTGGGACGTGGACCAATGAGCAGTTCTTC.

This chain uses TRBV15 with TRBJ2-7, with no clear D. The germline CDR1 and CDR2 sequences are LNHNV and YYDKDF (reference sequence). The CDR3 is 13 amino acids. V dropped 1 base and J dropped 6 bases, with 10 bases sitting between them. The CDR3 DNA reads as TGTGCCACCAGCAGAGGGGTGGTCCTCGAGCAGTACTTC. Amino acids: CATSRGVVLEQYF.

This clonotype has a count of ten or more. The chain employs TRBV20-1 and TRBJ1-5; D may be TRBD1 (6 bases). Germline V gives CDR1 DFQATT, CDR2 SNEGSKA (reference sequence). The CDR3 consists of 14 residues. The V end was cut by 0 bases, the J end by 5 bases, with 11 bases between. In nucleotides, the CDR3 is TGCAGTGCTAGAGAACGGGGGGCCTATCAGCCCCAGCATTTT. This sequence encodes CSARERGAYQPQHF.

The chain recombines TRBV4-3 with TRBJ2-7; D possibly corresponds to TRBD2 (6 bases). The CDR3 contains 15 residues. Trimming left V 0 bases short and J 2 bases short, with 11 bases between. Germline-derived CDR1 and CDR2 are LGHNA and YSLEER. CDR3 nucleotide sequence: TGCGCCAGCAGCCAAGAAAGCGGGCTTACCTACGAGCAGTACTTC. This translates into CASSQESGLTYEQYF.

CDR3 in amino acids: CASSGKGLDNEQFF. In nucleotides, the CDR3 is TGTGCCAGCAGCGGGAAGGGTCTTGACAATGAGCAGTTCTTC. The J gene is TRBJ2-1, the V gene TRBV5-5; D unclear. V shed 4 bases and J shed 5 bases, with 13 bases lying between them. CDR3 length: 14 residues. Germline CDR1 is SGHKS and CDR2 is YYEKEE (reference sequence).

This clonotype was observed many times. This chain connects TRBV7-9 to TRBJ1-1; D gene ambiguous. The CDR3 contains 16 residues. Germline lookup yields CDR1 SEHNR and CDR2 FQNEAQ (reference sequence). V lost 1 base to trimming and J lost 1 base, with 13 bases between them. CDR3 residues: CASSLEGALKNTEAFF. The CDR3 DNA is TGTGCCAGCAGCTTAGAGGGCGCTCTGAAGAACACTGAAGCTTTCTTT. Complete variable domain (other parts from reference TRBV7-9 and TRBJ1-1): DTGVSQNPRHKITKRGQNVTFRCDPISEHNRLYWYRQTLGQGPEFLTYFQNEAQLEKSRLLSDRFSAERPKGSFSTLEIQRTEQGDSAMYLCASSLEGALKNTEAFFGQGTRLTVV.

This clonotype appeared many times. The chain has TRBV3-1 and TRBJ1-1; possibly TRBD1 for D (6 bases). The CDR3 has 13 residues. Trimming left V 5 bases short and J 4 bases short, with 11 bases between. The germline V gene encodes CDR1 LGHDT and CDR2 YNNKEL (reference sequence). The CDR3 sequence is CASSGGGITEAFF. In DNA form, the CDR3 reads TGTGCCAGCAGCGGGGGCGGGATCACTGAAGCTTTCTTT.

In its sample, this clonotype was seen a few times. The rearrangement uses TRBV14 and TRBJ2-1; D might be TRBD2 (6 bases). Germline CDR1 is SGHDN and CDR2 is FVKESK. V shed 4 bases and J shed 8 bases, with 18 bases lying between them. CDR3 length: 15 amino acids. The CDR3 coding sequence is TGTGCCAGCAGCCCCCGGCAGGGAGGTTTCGATGAGCAGTTCTTC. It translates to CASSPRQGGFDEQFF.

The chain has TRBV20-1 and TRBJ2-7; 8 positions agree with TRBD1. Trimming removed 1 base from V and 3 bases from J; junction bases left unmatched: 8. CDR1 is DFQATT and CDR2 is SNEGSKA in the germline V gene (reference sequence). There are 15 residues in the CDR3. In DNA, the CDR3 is TGCAGTGCTAGAGCAGGGGGCAGGGGATTCTACGAGCAGTACTTC. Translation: CSARAGGRGFYEQYF.

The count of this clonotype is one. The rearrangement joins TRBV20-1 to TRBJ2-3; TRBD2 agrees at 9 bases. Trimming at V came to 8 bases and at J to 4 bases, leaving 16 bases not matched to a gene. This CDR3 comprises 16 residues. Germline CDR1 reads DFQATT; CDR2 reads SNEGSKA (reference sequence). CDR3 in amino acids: CSTFRAGGAGADTQYF. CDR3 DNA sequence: TGCAGTACCTTTAGGGCGGGAGGGGCCGGCGCAGATACGCAGTATTTT.